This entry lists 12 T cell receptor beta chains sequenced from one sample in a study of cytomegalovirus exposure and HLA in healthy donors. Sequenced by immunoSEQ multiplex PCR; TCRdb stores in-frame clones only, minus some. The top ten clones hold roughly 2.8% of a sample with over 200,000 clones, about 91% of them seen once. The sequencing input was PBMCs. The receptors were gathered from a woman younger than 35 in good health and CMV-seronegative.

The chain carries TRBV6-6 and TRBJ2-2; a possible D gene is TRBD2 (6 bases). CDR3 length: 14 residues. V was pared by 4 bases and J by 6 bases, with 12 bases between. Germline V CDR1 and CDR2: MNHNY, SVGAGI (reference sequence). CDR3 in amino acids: CASSSTTSPGELFF. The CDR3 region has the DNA TGTGCCAGCAGTTCGACAACTAGCCCCGGGGAGCTGTTTTTT.

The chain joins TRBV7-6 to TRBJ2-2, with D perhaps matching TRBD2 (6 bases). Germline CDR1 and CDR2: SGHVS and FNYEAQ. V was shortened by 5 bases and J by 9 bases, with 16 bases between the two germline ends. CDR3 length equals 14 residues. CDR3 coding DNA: TGTGCCAGCAGCGACGGGAGCACATGGCGGGAGCTGTTTTTT. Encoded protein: CASSDGSTWRELFF. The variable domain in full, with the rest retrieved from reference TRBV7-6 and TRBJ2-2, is GAGVSQSPRYKVTKRGQDVALRCDPISGHVSLYWYRQALGQGPEFLTYFNYEAQQDKSGLPNDRFSAERPEGSISTLTIQRTEQRDSAMYRCASSDGSTWRELFFGEGSRLTVL.

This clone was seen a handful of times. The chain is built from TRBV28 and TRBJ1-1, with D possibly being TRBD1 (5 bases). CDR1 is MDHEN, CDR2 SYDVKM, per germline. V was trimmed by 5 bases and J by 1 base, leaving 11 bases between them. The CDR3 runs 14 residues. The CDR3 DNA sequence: TGTGCCAGCAGTATCCGACAGCAGAACACTGAAGCTTTCTTT. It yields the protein CASSIRQQNTEAFF.

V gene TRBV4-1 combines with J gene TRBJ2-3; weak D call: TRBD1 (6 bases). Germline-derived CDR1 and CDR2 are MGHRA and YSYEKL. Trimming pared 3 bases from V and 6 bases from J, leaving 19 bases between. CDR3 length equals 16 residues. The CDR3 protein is CASSQLGQSRTDTQYF. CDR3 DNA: TGCGCCAGCAGCCAGCTAGGACAGAGCCGTACTGATACGCAGTATTTT.

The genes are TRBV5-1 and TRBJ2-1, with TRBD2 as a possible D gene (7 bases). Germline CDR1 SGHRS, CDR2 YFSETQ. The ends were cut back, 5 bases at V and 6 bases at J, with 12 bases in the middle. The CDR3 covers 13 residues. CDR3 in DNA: TGCGCCAGCAGAAGGGGGGAGGGCAATGAGCAGTTCTTC. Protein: CASRRGEGNEQFF.

Here the CDR3 DNA reads TGTGCCAGCAGCTTGTTAGGGGGAGGGCCGGGAAATGAGCAGTTCTTC. This encodes CASSLLGGGPGNEQFF. The chain joins TRBV5-6 to TRBJ2-1; D possibly corresponds to TRBD2 (7 bases). The CDR3 contains 16 residues. With 1 base removed from V and 7 bases from J, the gap between germline ends came to 18 bases. Germline-derived CDR1 and CDR2 are SGHDT and YYEEEE.

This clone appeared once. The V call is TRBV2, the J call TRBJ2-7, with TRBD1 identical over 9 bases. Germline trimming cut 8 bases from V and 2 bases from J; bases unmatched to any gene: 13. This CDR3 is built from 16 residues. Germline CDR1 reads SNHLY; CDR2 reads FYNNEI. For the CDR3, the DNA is TGTGCCAGCTCCAGCACCGCCGGGACAGGGCCCTACGAGCAGTACTTC. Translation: CASSSTAGTGPYEQYF.

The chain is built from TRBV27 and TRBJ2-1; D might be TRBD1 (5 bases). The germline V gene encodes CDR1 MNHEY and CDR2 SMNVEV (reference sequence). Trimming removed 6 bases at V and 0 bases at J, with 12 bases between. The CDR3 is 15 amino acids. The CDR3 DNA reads TGTGCCAGCAGCCGAAGGCAGGGCTCCTACAATGAGCAGTTCTTC. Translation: CASSRRQGSYNEQFF.

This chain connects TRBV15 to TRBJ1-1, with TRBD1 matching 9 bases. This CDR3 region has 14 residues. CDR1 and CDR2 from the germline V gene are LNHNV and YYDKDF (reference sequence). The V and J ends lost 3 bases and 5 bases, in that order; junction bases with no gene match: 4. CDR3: CATSSPGQGTEAFF. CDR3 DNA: TGTGCCACCAGCAGCCCGGGACAGGGAACTGAAGCTTTCTTT.

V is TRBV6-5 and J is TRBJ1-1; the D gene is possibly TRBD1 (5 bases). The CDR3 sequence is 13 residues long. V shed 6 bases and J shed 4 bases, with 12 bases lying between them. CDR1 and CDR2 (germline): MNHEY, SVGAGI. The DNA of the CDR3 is TGTGCCAGCAGGACGGCCGACAGCACTGAAGCTTTCTTT. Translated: CASRTADSTEAFF.

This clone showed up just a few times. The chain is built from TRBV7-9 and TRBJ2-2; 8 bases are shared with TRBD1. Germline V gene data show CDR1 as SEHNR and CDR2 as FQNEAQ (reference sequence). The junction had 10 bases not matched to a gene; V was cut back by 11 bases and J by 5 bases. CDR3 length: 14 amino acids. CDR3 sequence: CAGEWTGLTGELFF. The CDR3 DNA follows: TGTGCCGGAGAATGGACAGGGCTAACCGGGGAGCTGTTTTTT.

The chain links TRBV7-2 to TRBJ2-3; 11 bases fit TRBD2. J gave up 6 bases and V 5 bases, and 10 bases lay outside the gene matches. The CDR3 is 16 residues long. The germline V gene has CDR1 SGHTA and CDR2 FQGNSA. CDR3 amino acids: CASSPGLAGGRDTQYF. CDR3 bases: TGTGCCAGCAGCCCCGGTCTAGCGGGAGGTCGGGATACGCAGTATTTT.